This TCR beta chain was observed in a study of T cells in tuberculosis. Study outcomes and limitations: Using the GMM-specific repertoire gave about 90% accuracy versus roughly 74% with motifs.

Comments on this clone: Its antigen is unidentified.

Data came from immunoSEQ multiplex PCR; TCRdb stores just in-frame clones and leaves some out. Of under 50,000 clones listed, approximately 94% are singletons. Time point meaning: new active TB diagnosis, blood taken before or within 7 days of starting treatment. Patients were newly diagnosed, HIV-seronegative, and aged 18 or older. The sequence derives from an adult with tuberculosis. The material was PBMCs, obtained at tuberculosis diagnosis.

The CDR3 loop reads CAWSSRQTSGNTIYF. In nucleotides, the CDR3 is TGTGCCTGGAGTTCCCGACAGACCTCTGGAAACACCATATATTTT. The rearrangement joins TRBV30 to TRBJ1-3, with D tentatively TRBD1 (5 bases). The V and J ends lost 2 bases and 0 bases respectively, with 11 bases between them. Germline CDR1 reads GTSNPN; CDR2 reads SVGIG (reference sequence). The CDR3 length is 15 residues.